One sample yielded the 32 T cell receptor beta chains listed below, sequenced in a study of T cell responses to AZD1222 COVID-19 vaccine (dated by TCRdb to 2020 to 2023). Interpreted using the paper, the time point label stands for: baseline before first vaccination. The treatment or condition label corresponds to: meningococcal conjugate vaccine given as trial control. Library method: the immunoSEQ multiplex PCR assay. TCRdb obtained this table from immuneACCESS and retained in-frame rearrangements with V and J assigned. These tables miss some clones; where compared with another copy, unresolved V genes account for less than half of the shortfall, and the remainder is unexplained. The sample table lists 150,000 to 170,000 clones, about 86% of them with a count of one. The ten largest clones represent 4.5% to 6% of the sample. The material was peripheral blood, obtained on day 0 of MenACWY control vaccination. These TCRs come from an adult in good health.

Here the CDR3 reads CASQKSGSVNQPQHF. The CDR3 nucleotides read TGTGCCAGTCAAAAGTCCGGATCCGTCAATCAGCCCCAGCATTTT. The gene calls are TRBV19 and TRBJ1-5, with no clear D. The CDR3 runs 15 residues. Between the trimmed V and J ends, which lost 8 bases and 3 bases, there was a span of 17 bases. Germline CDR1 reads LNHDA; CDR2 reads SQIVND (reference sequence).

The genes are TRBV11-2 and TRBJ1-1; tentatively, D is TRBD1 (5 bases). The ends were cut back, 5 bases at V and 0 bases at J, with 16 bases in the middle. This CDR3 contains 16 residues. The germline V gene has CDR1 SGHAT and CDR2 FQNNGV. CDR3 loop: CASSPVRAGVNTEAFF. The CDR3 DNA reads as TGTGCCAGCAGCCCCGTTCGGGCGGGGGTGAACACTGAAGCTTTCTTT.

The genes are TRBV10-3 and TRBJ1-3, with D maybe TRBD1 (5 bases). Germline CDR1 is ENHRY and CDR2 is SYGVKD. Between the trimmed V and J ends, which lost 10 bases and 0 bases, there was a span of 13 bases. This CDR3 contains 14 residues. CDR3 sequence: CATSWGVSGNTIYF. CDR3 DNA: TGTGCCACTAGTTGGGGGGTCTCTGGAAACACCATATATTTT.

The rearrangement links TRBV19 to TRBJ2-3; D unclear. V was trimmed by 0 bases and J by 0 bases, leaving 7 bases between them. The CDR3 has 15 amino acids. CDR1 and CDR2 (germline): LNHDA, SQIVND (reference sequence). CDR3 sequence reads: CASSIEERSTDTQYF. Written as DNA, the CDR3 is TGTGCCAGTAGTATAGAAGAAAGGAGCACAGATACGCAGTATTTT.

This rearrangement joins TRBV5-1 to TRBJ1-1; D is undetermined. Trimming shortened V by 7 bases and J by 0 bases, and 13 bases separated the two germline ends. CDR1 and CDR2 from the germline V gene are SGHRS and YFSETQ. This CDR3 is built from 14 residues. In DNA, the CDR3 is TGCGCCAGCGGTCCCCAGCTCATGAACACTGAAGCTTTCTTT. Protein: CASGPQLMNTEAFF. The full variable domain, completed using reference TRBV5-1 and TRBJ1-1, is KAGVTQTPRYLIKTRGQQVTLSCSPISGHRSVSWYQQTPGQGLQFLFEYFSETQRNKGNFPGRFSGRQFSNSRSEMNVSTLELGDSALYLCASGPQLMNTEAFFGQGTRLTVV.

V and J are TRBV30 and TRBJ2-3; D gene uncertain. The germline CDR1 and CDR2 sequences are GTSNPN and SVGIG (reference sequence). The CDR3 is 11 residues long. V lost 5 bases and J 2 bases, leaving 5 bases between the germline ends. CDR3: CAWGVTDTQYF. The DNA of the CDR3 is TGTGCCTGGGGGGTCACAGATACGCAGTATTTT.

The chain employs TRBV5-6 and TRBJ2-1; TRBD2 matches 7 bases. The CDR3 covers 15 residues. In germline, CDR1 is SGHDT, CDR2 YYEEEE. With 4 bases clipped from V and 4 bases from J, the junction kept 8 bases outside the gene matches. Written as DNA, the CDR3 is TGTGCCAGCAGCGTGGTAGGGAGGGGTTACAATGAGCAGTTCTTC. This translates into CASSVVGRGYNEQFF. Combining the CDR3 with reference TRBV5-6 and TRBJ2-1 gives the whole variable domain DAGVTQSPTHLIKTRGQQVTLRCSPKSGHDTVSWYQQALGQGPQFIFQYYEEEERQRGNFPDRFSGHQFPNYSSELNVNALLLGDSALYLCASSVVGRGYNEQFFGPGTRLTVL.

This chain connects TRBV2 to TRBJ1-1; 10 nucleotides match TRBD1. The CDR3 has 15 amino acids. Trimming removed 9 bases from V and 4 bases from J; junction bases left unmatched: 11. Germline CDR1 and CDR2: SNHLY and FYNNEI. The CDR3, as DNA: TGTGCCAGACAGACCGGGACAGGGGTGTCCACTGAAGCTTTCTTT. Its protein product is CARQTGTGVSTEAFF.

CDR3 region: CASSTTGTGELFF. In nucleotides, the CDR3 is TGTGCCAGCAGCACAACAGGGACCGGGGAGCTGTTTTTT. The J gene is TRBJ2-2, the V gene TRBV6-5, with D perhaps TRBD1 (6 bases). The V end lost 6 bases, the J end lost 5 bases, and 10 bases lay between the germline ends. CDR3 length: 13 amino acids. The V gene's germline CDR1 is MNHEY and CDR2 SVGAGI.

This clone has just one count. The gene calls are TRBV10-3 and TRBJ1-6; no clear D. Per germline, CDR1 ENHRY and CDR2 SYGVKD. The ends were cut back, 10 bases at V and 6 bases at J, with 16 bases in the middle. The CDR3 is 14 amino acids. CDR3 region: CATQATSRNSPLHF. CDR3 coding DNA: TGTGCCACCCAGGCAACATCTCGTAATTCACCCCTCCACTTT.

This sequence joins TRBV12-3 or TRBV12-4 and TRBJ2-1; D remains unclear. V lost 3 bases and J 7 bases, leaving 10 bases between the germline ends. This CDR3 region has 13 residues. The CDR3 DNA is TGTGCCAGCAGTTTTCCGGCCCTAAATGAGCAGTTCTTC. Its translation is CASSFPALNEQFF.

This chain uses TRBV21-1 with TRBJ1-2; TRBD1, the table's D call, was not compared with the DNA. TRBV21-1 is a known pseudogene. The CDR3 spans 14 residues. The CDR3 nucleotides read TGTGCCAGCAGCAAAGGGGCAGGGGGCTATGGCTACACCTTC. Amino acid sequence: CASSKGAGGYGYTF.

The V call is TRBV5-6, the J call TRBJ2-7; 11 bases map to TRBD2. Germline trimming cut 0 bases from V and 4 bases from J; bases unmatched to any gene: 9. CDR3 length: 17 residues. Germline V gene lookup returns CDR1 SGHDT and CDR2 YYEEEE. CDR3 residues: CASSLALAGGKGYEQYF. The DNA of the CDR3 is TGTGCCAGCAGCTTGGCCCTAGCGGGAGGTAAGGGGTACGAGCAGTACTTC.

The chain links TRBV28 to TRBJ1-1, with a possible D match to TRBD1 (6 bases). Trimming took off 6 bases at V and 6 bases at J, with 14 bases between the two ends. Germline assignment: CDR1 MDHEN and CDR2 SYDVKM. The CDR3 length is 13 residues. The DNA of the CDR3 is TGTGCCAGCAGCCACAGGGTCTCCTCTGAAGCTTTCTTT. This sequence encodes CASSHRVSSEAFF.

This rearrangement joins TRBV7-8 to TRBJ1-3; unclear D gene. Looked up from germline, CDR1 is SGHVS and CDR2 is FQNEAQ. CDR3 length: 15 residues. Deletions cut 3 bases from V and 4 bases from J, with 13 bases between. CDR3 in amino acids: CASSFAITSGNTIYF. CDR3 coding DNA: TGTGCCAGCAGCTTTGCTATCACTTCGGGAAACACCATATATTTT.

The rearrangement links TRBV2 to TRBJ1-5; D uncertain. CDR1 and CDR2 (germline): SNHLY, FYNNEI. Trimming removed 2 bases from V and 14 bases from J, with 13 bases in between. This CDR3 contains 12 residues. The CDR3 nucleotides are TGTGCCAGCAGTGAACGGGCCCTAGATAAGCATTTT. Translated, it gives CASSERALDKHF.

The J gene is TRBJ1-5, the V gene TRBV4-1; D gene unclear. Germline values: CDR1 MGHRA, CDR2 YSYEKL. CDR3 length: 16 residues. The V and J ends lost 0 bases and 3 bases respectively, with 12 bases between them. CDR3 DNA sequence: TGCGCCAGCAGCCAAGATAAATCTTACTCCAATCAGCCCCAGCATTTT. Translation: CASSQDKSYSNQPQHF.

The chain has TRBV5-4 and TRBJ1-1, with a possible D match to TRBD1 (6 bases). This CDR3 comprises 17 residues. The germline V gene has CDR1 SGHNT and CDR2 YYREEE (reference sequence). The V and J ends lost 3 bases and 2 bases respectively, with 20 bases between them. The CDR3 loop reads CASSSDSRGRQNTEAFF. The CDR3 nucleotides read TGTGCCAGCAGCTCGGACAGCCGGGGTCGTCAAAACACTGAAGCTTTCTTT.

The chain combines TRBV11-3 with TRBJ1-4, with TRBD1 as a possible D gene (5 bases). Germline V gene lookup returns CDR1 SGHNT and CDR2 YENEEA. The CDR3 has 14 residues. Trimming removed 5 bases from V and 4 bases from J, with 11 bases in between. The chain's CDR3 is CASSHRQINEKLFF. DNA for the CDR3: TGTGCCAGCAGCCATCGACAGATTAATGAAAAACTGTTTTTT.

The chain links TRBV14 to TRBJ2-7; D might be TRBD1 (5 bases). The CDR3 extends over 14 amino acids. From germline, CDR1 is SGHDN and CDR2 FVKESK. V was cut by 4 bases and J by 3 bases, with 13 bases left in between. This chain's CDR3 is CASSRRQNYYEQYF. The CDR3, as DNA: TGTGCCAGCAGCCGCAGACAGAACTACTACGAGCAGTACTTC. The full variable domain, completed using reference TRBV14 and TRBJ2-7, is EAGVTQFPSHSVIEKGQTVTLRCDPISGHDNLYWYRRVMGKEIKFLLHFVKESKQDESGMPNNRFLAERTGGTYSTLKVQPAELEDSGVYFCASSRRQNYYEQYFGPGTRLTVT.

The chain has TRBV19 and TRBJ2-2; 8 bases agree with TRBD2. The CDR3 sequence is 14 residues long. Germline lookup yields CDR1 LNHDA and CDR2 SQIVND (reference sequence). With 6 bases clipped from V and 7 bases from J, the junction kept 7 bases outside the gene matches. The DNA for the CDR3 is TGTGCCAGTAGGAGGCTAGCGGGCGGCGGGGAGCTGTTTTTT. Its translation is CASRRLAGGGELFF.

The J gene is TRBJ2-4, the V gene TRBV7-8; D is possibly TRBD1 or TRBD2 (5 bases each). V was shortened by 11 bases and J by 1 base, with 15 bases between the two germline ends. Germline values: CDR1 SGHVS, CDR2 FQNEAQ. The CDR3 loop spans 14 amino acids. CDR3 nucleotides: TGTGCCTCCAGGGAGAGAGGTGCCAAAAACATTCAGTACTTC. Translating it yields CASRERGAKNIQYF.

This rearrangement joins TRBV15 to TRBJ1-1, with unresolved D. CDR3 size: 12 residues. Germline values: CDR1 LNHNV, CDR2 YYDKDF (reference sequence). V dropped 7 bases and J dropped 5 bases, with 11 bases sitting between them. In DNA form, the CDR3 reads TGTGCCACCAAAGGCGCAAGTACTGAAGCTTTCTTT. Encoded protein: CATKGASTEAFF.

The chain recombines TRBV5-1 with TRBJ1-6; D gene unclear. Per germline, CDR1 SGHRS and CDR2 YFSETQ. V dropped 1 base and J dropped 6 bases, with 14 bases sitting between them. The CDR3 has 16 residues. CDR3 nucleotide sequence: TGCGCCAGCAGCTTGCCCGTAGGCGACTTTAATTCACCCCTCCACTTT. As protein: CASSLPVGDFNSPLHF.

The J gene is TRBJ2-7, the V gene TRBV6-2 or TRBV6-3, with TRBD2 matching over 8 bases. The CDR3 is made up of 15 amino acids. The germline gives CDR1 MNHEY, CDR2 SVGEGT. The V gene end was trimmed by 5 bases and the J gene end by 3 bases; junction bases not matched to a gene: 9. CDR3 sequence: CASSPTSGGYYEQYF. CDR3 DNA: TGTGCCAGCAGTCCCACTAGCGGAGGTTACTACGAGCAGTACTTC.

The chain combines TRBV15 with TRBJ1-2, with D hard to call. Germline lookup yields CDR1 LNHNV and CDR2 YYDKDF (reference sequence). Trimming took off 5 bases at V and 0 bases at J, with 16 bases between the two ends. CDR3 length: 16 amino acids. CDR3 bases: TGTGCCACCAGCCTTACCGGGCAGCCTACTAACTATGGCTACACCTTC. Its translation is CATSLTGQPTNYGYTF.

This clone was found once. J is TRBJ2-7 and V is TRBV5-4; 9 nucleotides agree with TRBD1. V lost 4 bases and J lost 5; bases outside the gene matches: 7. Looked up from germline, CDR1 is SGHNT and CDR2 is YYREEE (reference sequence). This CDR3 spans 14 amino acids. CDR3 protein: CASSTGTGINEQYF. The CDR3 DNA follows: TGTGCCAGCAGCACCGGGACAGGGATTAACGAGCAGTACTTC.

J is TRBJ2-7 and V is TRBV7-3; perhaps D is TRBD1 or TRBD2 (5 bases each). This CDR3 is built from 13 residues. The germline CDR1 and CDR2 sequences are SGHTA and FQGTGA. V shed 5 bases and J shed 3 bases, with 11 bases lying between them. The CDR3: CASSTRDGYEQYF. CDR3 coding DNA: TGTGCCAGCAGCACCCGGGACGGCTACGAGCAGTACTTC.

CDR3: CASGTRTGGSYEQYF. DNA of the CDR3: TGTGCTAGTGGTACCCGGACAGGGGGGTCGTACGAGCAGTACTTC. The rearrangement links TRBV12-5 to TRBJ2-7; TRBD1 agrees at 10 bases. Per germline, CDR1 LGHNT and CDR2 FRNRAP. V lost 5 bases, J lost 4 bases, and 8 bases stayed unmatched. The CDR3 length is 15 residues.

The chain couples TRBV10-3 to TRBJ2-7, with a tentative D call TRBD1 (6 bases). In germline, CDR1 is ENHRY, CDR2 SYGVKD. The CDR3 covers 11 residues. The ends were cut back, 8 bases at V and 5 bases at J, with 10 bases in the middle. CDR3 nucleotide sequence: TGTGCCATCGGCAGGGGCCACGAGCAGTACGTC. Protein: CAIGRGHEQYV.

Here the CDR3 reads CASSPGTGFEQYV. In nucleotides, the CDR3 is TGCGCCAGCAGCCCAGGGACAGGGTTCGAGCAGTACGTC. This rearrangement joins TRBV5-1 to TRBJ2-7, with 9 bases fitting TRBD1. The CDR3 contains 13 residues. V trimming: 4 bases; J trimming: 6 bases; junction bases outside the gene matches: 5. Looked up from germline, CDR1 is SGHRS and CDR2 is YFSETQ.

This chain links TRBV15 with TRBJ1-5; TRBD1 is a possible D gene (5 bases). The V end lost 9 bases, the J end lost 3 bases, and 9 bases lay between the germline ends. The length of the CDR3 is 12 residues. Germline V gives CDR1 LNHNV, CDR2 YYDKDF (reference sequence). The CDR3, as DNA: TGTGCCACTGGGGGGATCAATCAGCCCCAGCATTTT. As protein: CATGGINQPQHF.